These T cell receptor beta chains were read from a single sample in a study of T cells after yellow fever vaccination. TCRdb redid the calling of the 5' RACE reads with MiXCR, one entry per CDR3 protein. In the table there are about 330,000 distinct CDR3 sequences, 4.1% of which are singletons. The sample was PBMCs, taken 5 days after the yellow fever booster vaccination. The receptors come from a man younger than 30 who received the YFV17D yellow fever vaccine. Each CDR3 is given with its conserved first and last residue. A D gene is named only where the DNA matches it firmly. Rows give clone size only sometimes, using once, few, many, or a class for an expanded clone.

TGCGCCAGCAGCTTGGGTCGGGGGATTTACAATGAGCAGTTCTTC	CASSLGRGIYNEQFF	TRBJ2-1	few	TRBV5-1	15	.
TGTGCCAGCAGCCCCGGCTTCCCGGGGAATGAGCAGTTCTTC	CASSPGFPGNEQFF	TRBJ2-1	few	TRBV12-3/TRBV12-4	14	.
TGCGCCAGCAGCCCTGGGATAAACCTCTTGAATGAGCAGTTCTTC	CASSPGINLLNEQFF	TRBJ2-1	many	TRBV5-1	15	.
TGTGCCAGTAGCGTTGGGACTAGCGGGGGGACCCCCTTGTGGGGAGAGACCCAGTACTTC	CASSVGTSGGTPLWGETQYF	TRBJ2-5	many	TRBV25-1	20	TRBD2
TGCGCCAGCAGCCCCTTACTCGGGGGGGCCAAAAACATTCAGTACTTC	CASSPLLGGAKNIQYF	TRBJ2-4	.	TRBV4-3	16	TRBD2
TGTGCCAGCAGCCCCTCAGCCTCTGGGGCCAACGTCCTGACTTTC	CASSPSASGANVLTF	TRBJ2-6	many	TRBV5-5	15	.
TGTGCCAGCAGCTCCACGGGGTTAAATTCACCCCTCCACTTT	CASSSTGLNSPLHF	TRBJ1-6	many	TRBV5-5	14	.
TGCAGTGCTATAAGGACTGATCATTCACCCCTCCACTTT	CSAIRTDHSPLHF	TRBJ1-6	few	TRBV20-1	13	.
TGTGCCAGCCCGGACAGAGCCGCCCAAGAGACCCAGTACTTC	CASPDRAAQETQYF	TRBJ2-5	.	TRBV6-4	14	.
TGCAGTGCTCGTTCGGGGGCGCAGTATTTT	CSARSGAQYF	TRBJ2-3	.	TRBV20-1	10	.
TGTGCCACCAGCAGAGATCCGGGGCCAGATACGCAGTATTTT	CATSRDPGPDTQYF	TRBJ2-3	.	TRBV15	14	.
TGTGCCAGCAGTGACCTGATGGGCGCAAGCGAGACCCAGTACTTC	CASSDLMGASETQYF	TRBJ2-5	few	TRBV25-1	15	.
TGTGCCACCAGTACCCCGACAGGGCCCTTGACTGAAGCTTTCTTT	CATSTPTGPLTEAFF	TRBJ1-1	few	TRBV15	15	TRBD1
TGTGCCAGCAACCTTGGGGCCGGGACAGGGGGCCTGGAGACCCAGTACTTC	CASNLGAGTGGLETQYF	TRBJ2-5	few	TRBV7-2	17	TRBD1
TGTGCCAGCAGCTCCCTTGGGGCTAGCGGGGGAGAGACCCAGTACTTC	CASSSLGASGGETQYF	TRBJ2-5	many	TRBV7-2	16	TRBD2
TGTGCCAGCAGTGAAGGGGCTAGCGGGGACCCTAGCACAGATACGCAGTATTTT	CASSEGASGDPSTDTQYF	TRBJ2-3	.	TRBV2	18	TRBD2
TGTGCCAGCAGCTTAGTCTCATTAAACACCATATATTTT	CASSLVSLNTIYF	TRBJ1-3	few	TRBV7-9	13	.
TGTGCCAGCAGCTCAAGTCCGGGACTACCGAGATCCAACGAGCAGTACTTC	CASSSSPGLPRSNEQYF	TRBJ2-7	.	TRBV7-2	17	TRBD2
TGTGCCAGCAGTTTTCCCGTTGGAAACACCATATATTTT	CASSFPVGNTIYF	TRBJ1-3	.	TRBV12-3/TRBV12-4	13	.
TGTGCCAGCAGCCCTAGCGGGGTAAACACAGATACGCAGTATTTT	CASSPSGVNTDTQYF	TRBJ2-3	many	TRBV7-3	15	TRBD2
TGTGCCAGCAGCCAGGACAGAAATGAGCAGTTCTTC	CASSQDRNEQFF	TRBJ2-1	many	TRBV7-8	12	.
TGTGCCAGCAGTTTATATTCGACAGCCTTGGGGGGAACCGGGGAGCTGTTTTTT	CASSLYSTALGGTGELFF	TRBJ2-2	.	TRBV28	18	.
TGTGCCAGCAGTTACCCACTTGGCGGGGGAGACAATGAGCAGTTCTTC	CASSYPLGGGDNEQFF	TRBJ2-1	few	TRBV12-3/TRBV12-4	16	TRBD2
TGTGCCAGCAGCTTCAGAGTCGCGGGGGGGCCTCTTGACGAGCAGTACTTC	CASSFRVAGGPLDEQYF	TRBJ2-7	.	TRBV7-9	17	TRBD2
TGTGCCTGGAGTTACAGACTCAATGAGCAGTTCTTC	CAWSYRLNEQFF	TRBJ2-1	.	TRBV30	12	.
TGTGCCAGCAGTTACGGCTTAGCGGGGTTGTGGTATTTT	CASSYGLAGLWYF	TRBJ2-3	.	TRBV6-5	13	TRBD2
TGTGCCAGCAGCCCAGGGGGGCTTCGGGAGCAGTACTTC	CASSPGGLREQYF	TRBJ2-7	few	TRBV7-2	13	.
TGTGCCAGCAGCTTTGGGCTCCCCGGGAGTTGGTCCCAGCATTTT	CASSFGLPGSWSQHF	TRBJ1-5	few	TRBV7-2	15	.
TGCGCCAGCAGCCAAGATCATCGGCGGGGGACGGGAGATACGCAGTATTTT	CASSQDHRRGTGDTQYF	TRBJ2-3	.	TRBV4-1	17	TRBD2